The rows below give T cell receptor beta chains drawn from one sample of a study of Graves' ophthalmopathy and Graves' hyperthyroidism. TCRdb redid the calling of the multiplex PCR reads with MiXCR, one entry per CDR3 protein. The sample has some 350,000 distinct CDR3 sequences, about a sixth seen once. Material for sequencing was peripheral blood. These receptors all stem from an adult woman with stable Graves' hyperthyroidism. Both conserved end residues are part of each CDR3. D genes are given only for firm matches. The size field is filled for only some rows; it gives once, few, many or a size class.

length: 13; V: TRBV5-6; size: few; J: TRBJ2-7; D: .; CDR3: CASSPDTSYEQYF; DNA: TGTGCCAGCAGCCCTGACACCTCCTACGAGCAGTACTTC
length: 15; V: TRBV6-1; size: few; J: TRBJ2-2; D: .; CDR3: CASTSSGGLTGELFF; DNA: TGTGCCAGCACCAGTTCTGGGGGGCTTACCGGGGAGCTGTTTTTT
length: 13; V: TRBV12-3/TRBV12-4; size: .; J: TRBJ1-2; D: .; CDR3: CASREDTSYGYTF; DNA: TGTGCCAGCAGGGAGGACACAAGCTATGGCTACACCTTC
length: 20; V: TRBV28; size: many; J: TRBJ2-7; D: TRBD2; CDR3: CASSSPLEASTSGRAVEQYF; DNA: TGTGCCAGCAGTTCCCCGTTGGAGGCTAGCACTAGCGGGAGGGCCGTTGAGCAGTACTTC
length: 12; V: TRBV12-3/TRBV12-4; size: many; J: TRBJ1-6; D: .; CDR3: CASSSINSPLHF; DNA: TGTGCCAGCAGTTCAATAAATTCACCCCTCCACTTT
length: 13; V: TRBV9; size: many; J: TRBJ2-2; D: .; CDR3: CASSGSGTGELFF; DNA: TGTGCCAGCAGCGGGAGTGGCACCGGGGAGCTGTTTTTT
length: 12; V: TRBV7-2; size: many; J: TRBJ1-5; D: .; CDR3: CASSLRGQPQHF; DNA: TGTGCCAGCAGCTTACGAGGGCAGCCCCAGCATTTT
length: 17; V: TRBV27; size: .; J: TRBJ1-6; D: .; CDR3: CASSLSIFPTGNSPLHF; DNA: TGTGCCAGCAGTTTATCGATCTTCCCTACCGGCAATTCACCCCTCCACTTT
length: 11; V: TRBV2; size: many; J: TRBJ2-5; D: .; CDR3: CASSEVETQYF; DNA: TGTGCCAGCAGTGAAGTTGAGACCCAGTACTTC
length: 18; V: TRBV20-1; size: many; J: TRBJ2-7; D: .; CDR3: CSAREVRLGGVTPYEQYF; DNA: TGCAGTGCTAGAGAGGTTCGGTTGGGCGGAGTGACCCCCTACGAGCAGTACTTC
length: 15; V: TRBV12-3/TRBV12-4; size: many; J: TRBJ2-7; D: TRBD1; CDR3: CASSEFDRVSYEQYF; DNA: TGTGCCAGCAGTGAGTTTGACAGGGTTTCCTACGAGCAGTACTTC
length: 13; V: TRBV6-1; size: .; J: TRBJ1-2; D: TRBD1; CDR3: CASSADRGDGYTF; DNA: TGTGCCAGCAGCGCTGACAGGGGAGATGGCTACACCTTC
length: 13; V: TRBV7-8; size: many; J: TRBJ1-5; D: .; CDR3: CASSSFHNQPQHF; DNA: TGTGCCAGCAGCTCTTTCCATAATCAGCCCCAGCATTTT
length: 14; V: TRBV6-1; size: few; J: TRBJ1-1; D: .; CDR3: CASSPAGYNTEAFF; DNA: TGTGCCAGCAGTCCTGCAGGTTACAACACTGAAGCTTTCTTT
length: 12; V: TRBV7-6; size: many; J: TRBJ1-6; D: .; CDR3: CASSGPRSPLHF; DNA: TGTGCCAGCAGCGGGCCACGTTCACCCCTCCACTTT
length: 14; V: TRBV2; size: many; J: TRBJ1-5; D: TRBD1; CDR3: CASSEGTGYQPQHF; DNA: TGTGCCAGCAGTGAAGGGACAGGGTATCAGCCCCAGCATTTT
length: 14; V: TRBV9; size: few; J: TRBJ1-1; D: TRBD1; CDR3: CASTATGLVTEAFF; DNA: TGTGCCAGCACCGCGACAGGGTTGGTCACTGAAGCTTTCTTT
length: 13; V: TRBV10-3; size: .; J: TRBJ2-7; D: .; CDR3: CATLEGRANEQYF; DNA: TGTGCCACCCTCGAGGGCAGGGCCAACGAGCAGTACTTC
length: 16; V: TRBV20-1; size: many; J: TRBJ1-1; D: .; CDR3: CSASHLGRALNTEAFF; DNA: TGCAGTGCTAGCCATCTGGGACGTGCCTTGAACACTGAAGCTTTCTTT
length: 14; V: TRBV2; size: .; J: TRBJ2-5; D: .; CDR3: CASSVGRRDETQYF; DNA: TGTGCCAGCAGTGTTGGTAGACGGGACGAGACCCAGTACTTC
length: 14; V: TRBV6-1; size: .; J: TRBJ1-1; D: .; CDR3: CASTRSRGNTEAFF; DNA: TGTGCCAGCACCCGGTCTCGAGGGAACACTGAAGCTTTCTTT
length: 13; V: TRBV6-4; size: .; J: TRBJ2-5; D: .; CDR3: CASSPSIVETQYF; DNA: TGTGCCAGCAGTCCCAGTATTGTCGAGACCCAGTACTTC
length: 13; V: TRBV10-3; size: many; J: TRBJ2-5; D: TRBD1; CDR3: CAISGGQGETQYF; DNA: TGTGCCATCAGTGGAGGACAGGGCGAGACCCAGTACTTC
length: 18; V: TRBV4-1; size: many; J: TRBJ1-6; D: .; CDR3: CASSQDRRVGLGNSPLHF; DNA: TGCGCCAGCAGCCAAGACCGGAGAGTGGGGCTTGGTAATTCACCCCTCCACTTT
length: 12; V: TRBV20-1; size: once; J: TRBJ1-5; D: TRBD1; CDR3: CSARQGWQPQHF; DNA: TGCAGTGCTCGACAGGGGTGGCAGCCCCAGCATTTT
length: 16; V: TRBV24-1; size: many; J: TRBJ2-5; D: TRBD2; CDR3: CTTSDSPLGGLETQYF; DNA: TGTACCACCAGTGATTCTCCACTGGGAGGGTTAGAGACCCAGTACTTC
length: 13; V: TRBV6-2/TRBV6-3; size: many; J: TRBJ1-1; D: .; CDR3: CASSYSGSFGAFF; DNA: TGTGCCAGCAGTTACTCGGGGTCTTTTGGAGCTTTCTTT
length: 21; V: TRBV9; size: .; J: TRBJ2-4; D: TRBD2; CDR3: CASRRSRDGGAGTIAKNIQYF; DNA: TGTGCCAGCAGGAGGTCCCGGGACGGGGGGGCCGGGACGATAGCCAAAAACATTCAGTACTTC
length: 17; V: TRBV20-1; size: many; J: TRBJ2-7; D: .; CDR3: CSARTNTGTPTSYEQYF; DNA: TGCAGTGCTAGAACCAATACGGGGACTCCTACTTCCTACGAGCAGTACTTC
length: 14; V: TRBV13; size: .; J: TRBJ1-2; D: .; CDR3: CASSYRDSTYGYTF; DNA: TGTGCCAGCAGCTACCGGGACTCCACCTATGGCTACACCTTC
length: 15; V: TRBV28; size: many; J: TRBJ1-5; D: .; CDR3: CASSHRLNLGQPQHF; DNA: TGTGCCAGCAGTCACAGGCTAAACTTGGGGCAGCCCCAGCATTTT
length: 14; V: TRBV4-1; size: many; J: TRBJ2-5; D: .; CDR3: CASSLGTLRETQYF; DNA: TGCGCCAGCAGCTTAGGGACTCTCCGGGAGACCCAGTACTTC
length: 13; V: TRBV12-3/TRBV12-4; size: many; J: TRBJ2-7; D: TRBD1; CDR3: CASSLAQGAREVF; DNA: TGTGCCAGCAGTTTAGCTCAGGGGGCGAGGGAAGTATTC
length: 15; V: TRBV12-3/TRBV12-4; size: many; J: TRBJ1-1; D: .; CDR3: CASSLRQALRPEAFF; DNA: TGTGCCAGCAGTTTAAGACAGGCCCTAAGACCTGAAGCTTTCTTT
length: 17; V: TRBV7-2; size: many; J: TRBJ2-7; D: TRBD1; CDR3: CASSLYGTGGASYEQYF; DNA: TGTGCCAGCAGCTTATACGGGACAGGGGGCGCCTCCTACGAGCAGTACTTC
length: 14; V: TRBV7-9; size: many; J: TRBJ2-5; D: .; CDR3: CASSLLGGRGTQYF; DNA: TGTGCCAGCAGCTTACTGGGGGGACGGGGGACCCAGTACTTC
length: 15; V: TRBV24-1; size: .; J: TRBJ2-7; D: TRBD1; CDR3: CATSDTGTGWYEQYF; DNA: TGTGCCACCAGTGATACCGGGACAGGGTGGTACGAGCAGTACTTC
length: 18; V: TRBV6-2/TRBV6-3; size: .; J: TRBJ2-3; D: TRBD2; CDR3: CASSYSILAGTSTDTQYF; DNA: TGTGCCAGCAGTTACTCGATTCTAGCGGGAACTAGCACAGATACGCAGTATTTT
length: 14; V: TRBV27; size: many; J: TRBJ2-7; D: .; CDR3: CASSFFTGSYEQYF; DNA: TGTGCCAGCAGTTTTTTTACAGGGAGCTACGAGCAGTACTTC
length: 13; V: TRBV12-3/TRBV12-4; size: .; J: TRBJ1-1; D: .; CDR3: CASSGTLNSAAFF; DNA: TGTGCCAGCAGTGGGACACTGAATTCGGCAGCTTTCTTT
length: 15; V: TRBV20-1; size: once; J: TRBJ2-7; D: .; CDR3: CSARGTVGFSYEQYF; DNA: TGCAGTGCTAGAGGGACAGTAGGGTTCTCCTACGAGCAGTACTTC
length: 12; V: TRBV5-1; size: many; J: TRBJ2-7; D: .; CDR3: CASSAEADEQYF; DNA: TGCGCCAGCAGCGCAGAGGCCGACGAGCAGTACTTC
length: 15; V: TRBV5-1; size: many; J: TRBJ2-5; D: .; CDR3: CASSFSGRVEETQYF; DNA: TGCGCCAGCAGCTTCTCGGGACGTGTGGAGGAGACCCAGTACTTC
length: 12; V: TRBV19; size: many; J: TRBJ2-5; D: .; CDR3: CASSIGTKTQYF; DNA: TGTGCCAGTAGTATAGGCACGAAGACCCAGTACTTC
length: 15; V: TRBV12-3/TRBV12-4; size: many; J: TRBJ2-2; D: .; CDR3: CASSSRSGGTGELFF; DNA: TGTGCCAGCAGCTCCCGCTCTGGGGGCACCGGGGAGCTGTTTTTT
length: 13; V: TRBV6-2/TRBV6-3; size: .; J: TRBJ2-7; D: .; CDR3: CASSYGGINEQYF; DNA: TGTGCCAGCAGTTACGGTGGTATCAACGAGCAGTACTTC
length: 18; V: TRBV6-2/TRBV6-3; size: few; J: TRBJ2-7; D: TRBD2; CDR3: CASTPNQTRQRETHEQYF; DNA: TGTGCCAGCACCCCGAACCAGACTCGCCAGCGGGAGACACACGAGCAGTACTTC
length: 16; V: TRBV7-8; size: many; J: TRBJ1-1; D: .; CDR3: CASSKARNRVGTEAFF; DNA: TGTGCCAGCAGCAAAGCCAGGAACAGGGTGGGCACTGAAGCTTTCTTT
length: 15; V: TRBV15; size: many; J: TRBJ2-4; D: .; CDR3: CATTREVEHQNIQYF; DNA: TGTGCCACCACACGAGAGGTCGAGCATCAAAACATTCAGTACTTC
length: 15; V: TRBV7-2; size: many; J: TRBJ2-7; D: .; CDR3: CASSASGTFPYEQYF; DNA: TGTGCCAGCAGCGCCTCCGGGACTTTCCCCTACGAGCAGTACTTC
length: 14; V: TRBV10-3; size: many; J: TRBJ2-7; D: TRBD2; CDR3: CAISVPGGAYEQYF; DNA: TGTGCCATCAGTGTCCCGGGGGGAGCGTACGAGCAGTACTTC
length: 16; V: TRBV28; size: many; J: TRBJ1-2; D: TRBD1; CDR3: CASNQVGQRVRYGYTF; DNA: TGTGCCAGCAATCAGGTGGGACAGCGCGTCCGATATGGCTACACCTTC
length: 14; V: TRBV29-1; size: many; J: TRBJ2-5; D: TRBD2; CDR3: CSVEGTSGQETQYF; DNA: TGCAGCGTTGAGGGGACTAGCGGGCAAGAGACCCAGTACTTC